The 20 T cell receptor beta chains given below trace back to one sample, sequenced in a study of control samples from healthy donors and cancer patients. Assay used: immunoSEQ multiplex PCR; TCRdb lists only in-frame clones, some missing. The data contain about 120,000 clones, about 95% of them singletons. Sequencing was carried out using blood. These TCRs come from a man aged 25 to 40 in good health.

The CDR3 loop is CASRTFNEQFF. In nucleotides, the CDR3 is TGTGCCAGCCGTACGTTCAATGAGCAGTTCTTC. The rearrangement joins TRBV5-4 to TRBJ2-1, with D unclear. Trimming took off 7 bases at V and 6 bases at J, with 8 bases between the two ends. The CDR3 covers 11 residues. Germline V CDR1 and CDR2: SGHNT, YYREEE (reference sequence).

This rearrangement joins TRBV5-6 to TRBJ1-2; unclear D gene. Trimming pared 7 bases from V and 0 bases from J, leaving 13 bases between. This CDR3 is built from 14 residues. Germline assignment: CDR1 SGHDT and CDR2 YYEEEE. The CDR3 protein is CASSTIQTNYGYTF. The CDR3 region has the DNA TGTGCCAGCTCCACGATCCAGACTAACTATGGCTACACCTTC.

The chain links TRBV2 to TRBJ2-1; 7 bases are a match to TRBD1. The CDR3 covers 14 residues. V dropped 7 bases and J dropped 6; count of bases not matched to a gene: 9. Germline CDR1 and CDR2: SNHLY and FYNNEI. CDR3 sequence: CASIWDSRGNEQFF. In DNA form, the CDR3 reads TGTGCCAGCATTTGGGACAGCCGGGGCAATGAGCAGTTCTTC. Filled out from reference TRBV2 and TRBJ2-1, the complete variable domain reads EPEVTQTPSHQVTQMGQEVILRCVPISNHLYFYWYRQILGQKVEFLVSFYNNEISEKSEIFDDQFSVERPDGSNFTLKIRSTKLEDSAMYFCASIWDSRGNEQFFGPGTRLTVL.

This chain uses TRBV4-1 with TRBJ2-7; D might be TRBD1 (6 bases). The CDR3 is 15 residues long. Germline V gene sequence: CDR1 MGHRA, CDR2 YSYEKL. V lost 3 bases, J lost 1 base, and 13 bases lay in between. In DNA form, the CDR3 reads TGCGCCAGCAGCCAGGGGCGTGGACAGTCCTACGAGCAGTACTTC. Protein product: CASSQGRGQSYEQYF.

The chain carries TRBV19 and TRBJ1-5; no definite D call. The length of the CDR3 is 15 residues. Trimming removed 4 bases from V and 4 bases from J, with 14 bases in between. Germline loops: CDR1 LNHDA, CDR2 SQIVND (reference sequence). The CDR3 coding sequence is TGTGCCAGTAGTACCCTACGTGCAGTTAATCAGCCCCAGCATTTT. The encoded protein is CASSTLRAVNQPQHF.

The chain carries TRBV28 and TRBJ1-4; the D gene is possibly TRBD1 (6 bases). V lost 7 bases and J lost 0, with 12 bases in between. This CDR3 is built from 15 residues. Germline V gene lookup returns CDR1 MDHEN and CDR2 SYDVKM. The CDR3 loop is CASTRHRATNEKLFF. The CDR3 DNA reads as TGTGCCAGCACCAGACACAGGGCAACTAATGAAAAACTGTTTTTT.

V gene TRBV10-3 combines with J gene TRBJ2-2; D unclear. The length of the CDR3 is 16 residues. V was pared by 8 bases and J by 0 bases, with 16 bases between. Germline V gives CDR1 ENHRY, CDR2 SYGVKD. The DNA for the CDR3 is TGTGCCATCCACGGTCAGGAAAGTACGAACACCGGGGAGCTGTTTTTT. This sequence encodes CAIHGQESTNTGELFF.

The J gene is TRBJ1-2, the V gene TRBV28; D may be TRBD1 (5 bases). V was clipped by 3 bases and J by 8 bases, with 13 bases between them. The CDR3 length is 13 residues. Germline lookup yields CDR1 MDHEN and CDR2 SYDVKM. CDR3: CASSFSGGEGYTF. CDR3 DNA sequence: TGTGCCAGCAGTTTCAGTGGGGGGGAAGGCTACACCTTC.

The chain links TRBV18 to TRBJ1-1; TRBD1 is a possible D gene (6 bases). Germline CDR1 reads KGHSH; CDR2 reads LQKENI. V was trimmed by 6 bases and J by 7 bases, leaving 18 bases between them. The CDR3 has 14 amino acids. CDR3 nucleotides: TGTGCCAGCTCGACAGTGGGGATACAGGGTGAAGCTTTCTTT. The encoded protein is CASSTVGIQGEAFF.

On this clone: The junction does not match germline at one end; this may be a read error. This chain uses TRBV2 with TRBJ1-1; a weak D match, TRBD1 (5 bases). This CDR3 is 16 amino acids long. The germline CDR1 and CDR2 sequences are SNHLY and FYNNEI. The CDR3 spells CASIFGGTGRNSEAFF. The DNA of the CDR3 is TGTGCCAGCATATTTGGTGGGACCGGGAGGAACAGTGAAGCTTTCTTT.

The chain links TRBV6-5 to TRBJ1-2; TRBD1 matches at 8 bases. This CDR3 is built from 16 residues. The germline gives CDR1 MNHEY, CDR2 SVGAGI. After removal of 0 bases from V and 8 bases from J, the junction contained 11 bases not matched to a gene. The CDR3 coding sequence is TGTGCCAGCAGTTACTCGCCACAGGGGGTAGTGGGCGGCTACACCTTC. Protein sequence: CASSYSPQGVVGGYTF.

In DNA, the CDR3 is TGTGCCAGCAGTTACGGGACAGGGCACGCTGAAGCTTTCTTT. It yields the protein CASSYGTGHAEAFF. The V gene is TRBV6-2 or TRBV6-3, the J gene TRBJ1-1; 9 bases line up with TRBD1. The germline gives CDR1 MNHEY, CDR2 SVGEGT. This CDR3 contains 14 residues. Losses at the gene ends were 2 bases for V and 6 bases for J; bases not matched to a gene: 4.

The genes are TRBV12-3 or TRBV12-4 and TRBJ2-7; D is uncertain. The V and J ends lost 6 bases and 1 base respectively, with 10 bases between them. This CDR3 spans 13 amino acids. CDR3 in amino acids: CASSPFGSYEQYF. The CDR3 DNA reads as TGTGCCAGCAGCCCCTTCGGGTCCTACGAGCAGTACTTC.

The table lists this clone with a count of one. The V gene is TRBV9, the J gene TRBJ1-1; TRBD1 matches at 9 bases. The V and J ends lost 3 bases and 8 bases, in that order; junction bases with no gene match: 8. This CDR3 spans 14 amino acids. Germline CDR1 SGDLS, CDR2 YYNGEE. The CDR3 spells CASSAQGASLEAFF. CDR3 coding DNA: TGTGCCAGCAGCGCACAGGGGGCTTCCTTGGAAGCTTTCTTT.

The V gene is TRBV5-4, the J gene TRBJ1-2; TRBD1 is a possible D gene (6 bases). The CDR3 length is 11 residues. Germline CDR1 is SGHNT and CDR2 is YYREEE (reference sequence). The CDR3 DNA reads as TGTGCTTACAGGGAATCGGCAGGCTACACCTTC. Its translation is CAYRESAGYTF.

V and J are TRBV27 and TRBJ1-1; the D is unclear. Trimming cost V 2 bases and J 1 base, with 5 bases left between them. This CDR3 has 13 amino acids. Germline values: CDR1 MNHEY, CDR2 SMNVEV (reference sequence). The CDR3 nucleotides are TGTGCCAGCAGTTTAGGCCCGAACACTGAAGCTTTCTTT. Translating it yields CASSLGPNTEAFF.

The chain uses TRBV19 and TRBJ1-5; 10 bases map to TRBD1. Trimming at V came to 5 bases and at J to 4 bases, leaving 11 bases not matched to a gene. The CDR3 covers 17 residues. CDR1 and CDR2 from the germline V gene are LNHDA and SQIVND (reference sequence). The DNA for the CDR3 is TGTGCCAGTAGTCCTATCTGGACAGGGGGAAAGAATCAGCCCCAGCATTTT. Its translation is CASSPIWTGGKNQPQHF.

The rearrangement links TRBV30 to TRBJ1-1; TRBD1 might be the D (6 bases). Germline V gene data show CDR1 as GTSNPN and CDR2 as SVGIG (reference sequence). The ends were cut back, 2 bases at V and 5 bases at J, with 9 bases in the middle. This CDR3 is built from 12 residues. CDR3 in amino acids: CAWSPTGTEAFF. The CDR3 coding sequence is TGTGCCTGGAGTCCTACAGGGACTGAAGCTTTCTTT.

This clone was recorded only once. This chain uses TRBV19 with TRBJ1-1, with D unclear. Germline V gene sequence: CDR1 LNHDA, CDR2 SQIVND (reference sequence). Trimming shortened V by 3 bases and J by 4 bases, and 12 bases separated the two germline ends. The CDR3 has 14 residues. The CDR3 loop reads CASSIGGARTEAFF. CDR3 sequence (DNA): TGTGCCAGTAGTATCGGTGGCGCACGCACTGAAGCTTTCTTT.

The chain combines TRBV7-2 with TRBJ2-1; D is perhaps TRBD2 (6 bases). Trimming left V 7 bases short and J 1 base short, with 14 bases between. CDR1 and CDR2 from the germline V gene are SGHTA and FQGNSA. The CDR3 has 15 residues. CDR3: CASTLGGASYNEQFF. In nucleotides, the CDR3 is TGTGCCAGCACTTTAGGCGGGGCGTCCTACAATGAGCAGTTCTTC.